The clone carrying this T cell receptor (beta chain) showed up many times. Described treatment: PENTA 11 planned treatment interruption arm or continuous ART arm. Memory CD8+ CD45RO+ CD45RA- T cells were sorted from thawed PBMCs. The data derive from a study of HIV-infected children after antiretroviral therapy interruption. Across the whole study: Weeks 0, 48 and 150 were sampled under continuous treatment.

Unique molecular identifiers were included in an RNA-based 3' RACE TCR library. TCRdb re-analysed the 3' RACE reads in MiXCR, keeping a single row per CDR3 protein. There are more than 12,000 distinct CDR3 sequences in the sample; about 3.4% occur only once, and approximately 34% lies in the top ten. The sample here was CD45RO+ CD8+ T cells from PBMCs, pooled from several time points, taken from a donor given antiretroviral therapy, either interrupted or continuous. Subset here: memory CD8+ CD45RO+ CD45RA- T cells. The receptor was derived from a pool of human donors with HIV.

The CDR3 loop is CASSSSGAVYNEQFF. The CDR3, as DNA: TGTGCCAGCAGCTCTAGCGGGGCCGTCTACAATGAGCAGTTCTTC. The chain combines TRBV7-2 with TRBJ2-1; the match to TRBD2 covers 9 bases. The V gene's germline CDR1 is SGHTA and CDR2 FQGNSA. The CDR3 totals 15 residues. With 4 bases clipped from V and 3 bases from J, the junction kept 4 bases outside the gene matches. The full variable domain, with the rest looked up from reference TRBV7-2 and TRBJ2-1, is GAGVSQSPSNKVTEKGKDVELRCDPISGHTALYWYRQSLGQGLEFLIYFQGNSAPDKSGLPSDRFSAERTGGSVSTLTIQRTQQEDSAVYLCASSSSGAVYNEQFFGPGTRLTVL.